The present entry profiles one T cell receptor beta chain with its context. Sequenced by immunoSEQ multiplex PCR; TCRdb stores in-frame clones only, minus some. The table records roughly 17,000 clones, 85% to 90% of them present only once. The data are from a study of blood T cell repertoires in COVID-19. This CDR3 is 13 amino acids long. Germline V gives CDR1 MNHEY, CDR2 SMNVEV (reference sequence). The V gene end was trimmed by 6 bases and the J gene end by 5 bases; junction bases not matched to a gene: 4. Sequencing was performed on peripheral blood. V usage is TRBV27 and J usage is TRBJ2-7; TRBD1 agrees at 10 bases. This TCR was sampled from a human donor with active COVID-19. The donor label of this sample is uncertain. Here the CDR3 reads CASSRTGGHEQYF. The CDR3, as DNA: TGTGCCAGCAGCCGGACAGGGGGTCACGAGCAGTACTTC.